The 30 T cell receptor beta chains below were found in one sample sequenced in a study of control samples from healthy donors and cancer patients. Using immunoSEQ multiplex PCR, the repertoire was profiled, and TCRdb retains in-frame clones only, with some absent. The data show 55,000 to 70,000 clones, 90% seen once. Material for sequencing was PBMCs. These receptors were taken from a man aged 60-69 years with colorectal cancer.

V is TRBV18 and J is TRBJ1-1, with TRBD1 matching 10 bases. V trimming: 3 bases; J trimming: 10 bases; junction bases outside the gene matches: 14. The germline V gene encodes CDR1 KGHSH and CDR2 LQKENI. The CDR3 extends over 16 amino acids. CDR3 nucleotides: TGTGCCAGCTCACCCAATCAGGGACAGGGGTTTCAGGGAGCTTTCTTT. This gives the protein CASSPNQGQGFQGAFF.

The chain employs TRBV27 and TRBJ2-1; a possible D gene is TRBD1 (5 bases). This CDR3 is built from 13 residues. In germline, CDR1 is MNHEY, CDR2 SMNVEV (reference sequence). Trimming stripped 4 bases from V and 10 bases from J, with 14 bases between. CDR3 in amino acids: CASSSRPRTEQFF. As DNA, the CDR3 is TGTGCCAGCAGTTCACGCCCCCGGACAGAGCAGTTCTTC.

The chain carries TRBV28 and TRBJ2-1, with 8 positions matching TRBD2. Unmatched junction bases numbered 6, after V lost 5 bases and J lost 6 bases. Germline CDR1 and CDR2: MDHEN and SYDVKM. The CDR3 runs to 14 residues. CDR3 protein: CASSPHGRVNEQFF. The CDR3 DNA sequence: TGTGCCAGCAGTCCCCACGGGAGGGTCAATGAGCAGTTCTTC. Full variable domain (rest looked up from reference TRBV28 and TRBJ2-1): DVKVTQSSRYLVKRTGEKVFLECVQDMDHENMFWYRQDPGLGLRLIYFSYDVKMKEKGDIPEGYSVSREKKERFSLILESASTNQTSMYLCASSPHGRVNEQFFGPGTRLTVL.

V is TRBV7-9 and J is TRBJ1-1; the match to TRBD1 covers 8 bases. The CDR3 contains 16 residues. Germline CDR1 SEHNR, CDR2 FQNEAQ (reference sequence). V lost 5 bases and J lost 6; bases outside the gene matches: 14. The CDR3 DNA follows: TGTGCCAGCAGCAATTCAGGGGGCGGAAGTTTATCTGAAGCTTTCTTT. Translation gives CASSNSGGGSLSEAFF.

V usage is TRBV3-1 (or the pseudogene TRBV3-2) and J usage is TRBJ2-5; 12 bases are a match to TRBD2. Germline CDR1 and CDR2: LGHDT and YNNKEL (reference sequence). The V segment lost 4 bases and the J segment 7 bases; nucleotides outside the gene matches: 7. The CDR3 is 15 residues long. This CDR3 is CASSPGLAGIVTQYF. The DNA for the CDR3 is TGTGCCAGCAGCCCAGGACTAGCGGGGATCGTGACCCAGTACTTC.

V is TRBV5-4 and J is TRBJ1-2; 7 bases map to TRBD1. The CDR3 length is 15 residues. Germline V lookup: CDR1 SGHNT, CDR2 YYREEE (reference sequence). V shed 6 bases and J 1 base; nucleotides not matched to a gene: 9. The CDR3 loop is CASTRGGGLNYGYTF. In DNA, the CDR3 is TGTGCCAGCACCCGCGGAGGGGGCCTTAACTATGGCTACACCTTC.

J is TRBJ2-7 and V is TRBV3-1 (or the pseudogene TRBV3-2), with D hard to call. Germline CDR1 LGHDT, CDR2 YNNKEL (reference sequence). CDR3 length: 14 amino acids. Trimming stripped 6 bases from V and 2 bases from J, with 14 bases between. The chain's CDR3 is CASSPMTGAYEQYF. The CDR3 nucleotides read TGTGCCAGCAGTCCCATGACTGGAGCCTACGAGCAGTACTTC.

The rearrangement uses TRBV7-2 and TRBJ1-4; D unclear. V was cut by 5 bases and J by 4 bases, with 14 bases left in between. Germline V gives CDR1 SGHTA, CDR2 FQGNSA. There are 15 residues in the CDR3. This CDR3 reads CASSVARRSNEKLFF. The CDR3 bases are TGTGCCAGCAGCGTCGCGAGGCGGAGTAATGAAAAACTGTTTTTT.

This chain connects TRBV4-3 to TRBJ1-2; D might be TRBD1 (5 bases). The CDR3 extends over 14 amino acids. V lost 0 bases and J lost 5, with 10 bases in between. CDR1 and CDR2 (germline): LGHNA, YSLEER. Here the CDR3 reads CASSQDVGGYGYTF. The CDR3 DNA reads as TGCGCCAGCAGCCAAGATGTGGGGGGGTATGGCTACACCTTC.

CDR3 nucleotides: TGTGCCAGCAGTGAAGCCAGCGGGATAAACACAGATACGCAGTATTTT. Amino acids: CASSEASGINTDTQYF. The chain is built from TRBV2 and TRBJ2-3; 7 positions agree with TRBD2. CDR1 is SNHLY, CDR2 FYNNEI, per germline. The junction had 5 bases not matched to a gene; V was cut back by 0 bases and J by 2 bases. This CDR3 is built from 16 residues.

This clone was detected once. This rearrangement joins TRBV2 to TRBJ1-2; D is ambiguous. Trimming stripped 0 bases from V and 6 bases from J, with 11 bases between. CDR1 and CDR2 from the germline V gene are SNHLY and FYNNEI. This CDR3 spans 14 amino acids. In DNA form, the CDR3 reads TGTGCCAGCAGTGAAGCGCGAAGAGGTGATGGCTACACCTTC. Translation: CASSEARRGDGYTF.

The genes are TRBV27 and TRBJ2-3; D remains unclear. Germline V lookup: CDR1 MNHEY, CDR2 SMNVEV (reference sequence). The CDR3 totals 12 residues. V lost 6 bases, J lost 6 bases, and 10 bases lay in between. CDR3 sequence (DNA): TGTGCCAGCAGGAGACCTGGGGATACGCAGTATTTT. Residues: CASRRPGDTQYF.

The chain links TRBV6-2 or TRBV6-3 to TRBJ2-7, with D perhaps matching TRBD2 (6 bases). The ends were cut back, 2 bases at V and 6 bases at J, with 11 bases in the middle. The CDR3 runs 13 residues. The germline gives CDR1 MNHEY, CDR2 SVGEGT. The CDR3 DNA sequence: TGTGCCAGCAGTTACGGCGGGATGGGCGAGCAGTACTTC. It specifies CASSYGGMGEQYF.

This clone came up a few times. The identical CDR3 is also encoded by other nucleotide sequences in the sample. This sequence joins TRBV5-1 and TRBJ2-3; weak D call: TRBD2 (6 bases). Germline CDR1 is SGHRS and CDR2 is YFSETQ. This CDR3 is built from 17 residues. V dropped 2 bases and J dropped 4 bases, with 20 bases sitting between them. The CDR3 coding sequence is TGCGCCAGCAGCTTAATCGTTGGGCGGGGCACGGCAGATACGCAGTATTTT. Its protein product is CASSLIVGRGTADTQYF.

The rearrangement links TRBV7-2 to TRBJ2-5; a possible D gene is TRBD1 (6 bases). The CDR3 totals 13 residues. From germline, CDR1 is SGHTA and CDR2 FQGNSA. Trimming left V 5 bases short and J 4 bases short, with 11 bases between. CDR3 nucleotide sequence: TGTGCCAGCAGCCGTGGACAGAGAGAGACCCAGTACTTC. Translating gives CASSRGQRETQYF.

The chain carries TRBV4-2 and TRBJ2-7, with D possibly being TRBD2 (5 bases). This CDR3 has 14 amino acids. Germline assignment: CDR1 LGHNA and CDR2 YNFKEQ. V was clipped by 0 bases and J by 6 bases, with 12 bases between them. As DNA, the CDR3 is TGTGCCAGCAGCCAAGAGGAGGCAGCTCCCGAGCAGTACTTC. As protein: CASSQEEAAPEQYF.

This chain joins TRBV11-3 and TRBJ2-3; 8 positions agree with TRBD2. With V trimmed by 0 bases and J by 2 bases, 4 bases remained unmatched. The CDR3 has 16 amino acids. Germline V gene sequence: CDR1 SGHNT, CDR2 YENEEA. In DNA, the CDR3 is TGTGCCAGCAGCTTAGATGGAGCGGGGGCCACAGATACGCAGTATTTT. Protein sequence: CASSLDGAGATDTQYF.

The V and J genes are TRBV4-1 and TRBJ2-1; either TRBD1 or TRBD2 may supply D (5 bases each). Germline assignment: CDR1 MGHRA and CDR2 YSYEKL. The V and J ends lost 1 base and 4 bases respectively, with 14 bases between them. This CDR3 is built from 16 residues. The CDR3 DNA sequence: TGCGCCAGCAGCCAAGCATCCATGGGACCGTACAATGAGCAGTTCTTC. It specifies CASSQASMGPYNEQFF.

The V and J genes are TRBV6-5 and TRBJ1-1; the D is unclear. The CDR3 consists of 15 residues. Germline CDR1 is MNHEY and CDR2 is SVGAGI. Trimming removed 5 bases from V and 0 bases from J, with 13 bases in between. The CDR3 region is CASSPRTYMNTEAFF. The DNA for the CDR3 is TGTGCCAGCAGTCCGAGGACCTATATGAACACTGAAGCTTTCTTT.

The chain joins TRBV2 to TRBJ2-7, with D possibly TRBD1 on 8 matching bases. CDR3 length equals 13 residues. V was cut by 5 bases and J by 7 bases, with 15 bases left in between. In germline, CDR1 is SNHLY, CDR2 FYNNEI. CDR3 bases: TGTGCCAGCAGTTTGATACAGGGGGGGGAGCAGTACTTC. It codes for CASSLIQGGEQYF.

This chain connects TRBV5-6 to TRBJ2-2; 12 positions match TRBD2. The germline CDR1 and CDR2 sequences are SGHDT and YYEEEE. Trimming removed 0 bases from V and 6 bases from J; junction bases left unmatched: 6. This CDR3 is built from 17 residues. The CDR3 protein is CASSLALAGGPAGELFF. CDR3 sequence (DNA): TGTGCCAGCAGCTTGGCTCTAGCGGGGGGGCCCGCCGGGGAGCTGTTTTTT.

The rearrangement links TRBV18 to TRBJ2-3; D could derive from TRBD1 or TRBD2 (5 bases each). The CDR3 has 16 amino acids. The V end lost 3 bases, the J end lost 1 base, and 14 bases lay between the germline ends. Looked up from germline, CDR1 is KGHSH and CDR2 is LQKENI. As DNA, the CDR3 is TGTGCCAGCTCACCGGCTGGGGCGGAGGGCACAGATACGCAGTATTTT. Translating gives CASSPAGAEGTDTQYF.

This clone was observed a single time. This chain uses TRBV4-3 with TRBJ2-1; D may be TRBD2 (5 bases). This CDR3 has 14 amino acids. The V end lost 4 bases, the J end lost 1 base, and 8 bases lay between the germline ends. Germline values: CDR1 LGHNA, CDR2 YSLEER. In DNA, the CDR3 is TGCGCCAGCAGCCGGGGAGTATCCTACAATGAGCAGTTCTTC. Translated: CASSRGVSYNEQFF.

V gene TRBV5-4 combines with J gene TRBJ2-2; 8 bases are shared with TRBD2. Germline loops: CDR1 SGHNT, CDR2 YYREEE (reference sequence). J gave up 5 bases and V 4 bases, and 4 bases lay outside the gene matches. This CDR3 has 14 residues. This chain's CDR3 is CASSLSGGTGELFF. The CDR3 region has the DNA TGTGCCAGCAGCCTGAGCGGGGGAACCGGGGAGCTGTTTTTT. Full variable domain (outside the CDR3, taken from reference TRBV5-4 and TRBJ2-2): ETGVTQSPTHLIKTRGQQVTLRCSSQSGHNTVSWYQQALGQGPQFIFQYYREEENGRGNFPPRFSGLQFPNYSSELNVNALELDDSALYLCASSLSGGTGELFFGEGSRLTVL.

The rearrangement joins TRBV6-6 to TRBJ2-1; D is undetermined. CDR1 is MNHNY and CDR2 is SVGAGI in the germline V gene (reference sequence). V was clipped by 7 bases and J by 0 bases, with 13 bases between them. The CDR3 is 15 amino acids. The CDR3 protein is CASKPDQSSYNEQFF. The CDR3, as DNA: TGTGCCAGCAAACCAGACCAGAGCTCCTACAATGAGCAGTTCTTC.

J is TRBJ1-3 and V is TRBV10-3; weak D call: TRBD1 (5 bases). V was clipped by 1 base and J by 0 bases, with 7 bases between them. In germline, CDR1 is ENHRY, CDR2 SYGVKD. This CDR3 comprises 15 residues. CDR3 sequence (DNA): TGTGCCATCAGTGAGTTCGGGGGCTCTGGAAACACCATATATTTT. Translated: CAISEFGGSGNTIYF.

As DNA, the CDR3 is TGTGCCAGCAGCCCCCGGGACAGGGGATCGGGTAAATCACCCCTCCACTTT. As protein: CASSPRDRGSGKSPLHF. The V gene is TRBV9, the J gene TRBJ1-6, with 10 bases matching TRBD1. V was clipped by 4 bases and J by 10 bases; unmatched bases: 14. This CDR3 region has 17 residues. Per germline, CDR1 SGDLS and CDR2 YYNGEE.

This chain links TRBV30 with TRBJ1-3, with no clear D. The CDR3 sequence is 13 residues long. Germline V gene sequence: CDR1 GTSNPN, CDR2 SVGIG (reference sequence). With 5 bases removed from V and 0 bases from J, the gap between germline ends came to 8 bases. CDR3 DNA sequence: TGTGCCTGGGACACTAGCTCTGGAAACACCATATATTTT. This codes for CAWDTSSGNTIYF.

V and J are TRBV28 and TRBJ1-1; the D is unclear. The V gene's germline CDR1 is MDHEN and CDR2 SYDVKM. V was pared by 6 bases and J by 0 bases, with 8 bases between. This CDR3 has 13 residues. CDR3: CASRGVLNTEAFF. CDR3 nucleotides: TGTGCCAGCAGGGGAGTTTTGAACACTGAAGCTTTCTTT.

This chain uses TRBV18 with TRBJ2-5; a possible D gene is TRBD2 (6 bases). CDR3 length: 15 residues. Germline CDR1 is KGHSH and CDR2 is LQKENI. Trimming removed 4 bases from V and 2 bases from J, with 14 bases in between. The CDR3 bases are TGTGCCAGCTCACGCAGTAGCGGAGGACAAGAGACCCAGTACTTC. Protein sequence: CASSRSSGGQETQYF.